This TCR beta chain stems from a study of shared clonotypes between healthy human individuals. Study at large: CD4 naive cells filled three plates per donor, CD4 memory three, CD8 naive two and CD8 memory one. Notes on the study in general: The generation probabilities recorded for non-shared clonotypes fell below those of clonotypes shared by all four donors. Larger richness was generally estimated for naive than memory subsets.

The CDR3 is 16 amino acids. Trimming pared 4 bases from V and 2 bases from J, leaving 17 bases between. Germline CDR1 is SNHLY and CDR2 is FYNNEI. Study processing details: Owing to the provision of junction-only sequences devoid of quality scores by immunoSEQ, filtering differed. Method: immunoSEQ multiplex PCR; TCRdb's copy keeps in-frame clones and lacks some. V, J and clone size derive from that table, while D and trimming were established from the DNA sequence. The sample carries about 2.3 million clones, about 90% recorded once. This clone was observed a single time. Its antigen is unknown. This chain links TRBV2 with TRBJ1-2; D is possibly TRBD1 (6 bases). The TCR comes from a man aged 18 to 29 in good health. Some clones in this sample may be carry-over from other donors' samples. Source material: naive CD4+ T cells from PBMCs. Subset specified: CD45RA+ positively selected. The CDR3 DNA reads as TGTGCCAGCAGTGGTAGGTGGACAGACAAAAACTATGGCTACACCTTC. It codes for CASSGRWTDKNYGYTF.